Detailed here is one TCR beta chain. Its antigen remains unidentified. Base-call qualities are not available, and no considerably larger clone is one nucleotide away. The CDR3 has 13 amino acids, counting the end cysteine and phenylalanine. Of all the DNA, just the CDR3 is kept, 39 bases in frame from base 1. The germline V gene encodes CDR1 KGHDR and CDR2 SFDVKD. Cut back by 5 bases and 4 bases, the V and J ends lie 5 bases apart. TCRbeta CDR3 regions were sequenced with the immunoSEQ Assay. After extraction, genomic DNA underwent amplification by bias-controlled multiplex PCR, followed by high-throughput sequencing. Regarding the original processing steps: To quantify the absolute abundance of each unique TCRbeta CDR3 region, sequences were collapsed and filtered. T cell fraction was estimated by normalizing TCRbeta template counts to usable DNA, with usable DNA measured through amplification of reference genes found in all nucleated cells. Repertoire TCRs were annotated as SARS-CoV-2-specific when V gene, CDR3 amino acid sequence and J gene were exactly matched to a known reactive TCR set. The reference SARS-CoV-2 TCR set was obtained from MIRA and was filtered for enrichment in COVID-19-positive ImmuneCODE repertoires, whereby public or cross-reactive TCRs were removed. Using the MIRA antigens, annotated TCRs were further analysed by specific ORF or by position within an ORF. Breadth was defined as annotated unique rearrangements over total unique productive rearrangements; depth was the summed frequency of those rearrangements. Group comparisons of TCR breadth used two-sided Wilcoxon rank-sum tests. Drawn from immuneACCESS, this table holds only the in-frame rearrangements with V and J called that TCRdb kept. Clones are partly lost; checked studies trace under half to an unresolved V gene and leave the rest unexplained. V and J calls and clone size follow that table, whereas D and trimming were derived from the DNA. A total of about 410,000 clones appear in this sample, approximately 91% of them only once. 1.5% to 2% of the sample is held by the ten biggest clonotypes.

These data belong to a study of Ad26.COV2.S vaccination and SARS-CoV-2 variants (dated by TCRdb to the early 2020s). Turning to the overall study: Donors in the vaccine arm were drawn from COV1001, a phase I-IIa trial of Ad26.COV2.S in healthy adults that was multicentre, randomized, double-blind and placebo-controlled. Sequencing of the TCRbeta repertoire served to evaluate the specificity and breadth of SARS-CoV-2-reactive T cell receptors following Ad26.COV2.S vaccination. Trial participants were randomized into five groups of five, in which low-dose or high-dose Ad26.COV2.S was given once or twice, or placebo was given on both occasions. Investigators remained blinded to trial group allocation during experiments and outcome assessment. Ad26.COV2.S was administered intramuscularly at a dose of 5x10^10 or 1x10^11 viral particles, either as one shot or as two shots given 56 days apart. A total of approximately 32 samples were included in the TCR-sequenced set, comprising roughly 20 Ad26.COV2.S vaccine recipients, 5 placebo recipients and 8 SARS-CoV-2 convalescent individuals. The study at large found these results: It was noted by the authors that total T cell responses may have been underestimated by the TCR breadth and depth analyses. Vaccine and placebo recipients had similar non-spike TCR breadth, a finding consistent with the vaccine containing only spike. Ad26.COV2.S recipients had higher spike-specific TCR breadth than placebo recipients (P = 0.0014). Substantial breadth of spike-specific CD8+ and CD4+ T cell responses was reported after vaccination. Comparing responses between vaccine doses or regimens was not something the study was powered to do.

In light of the paper, this sample's treatment or condition label describes: over 15 received Ad26.COV2.S at low or high dose, single or two shots; 5 received placebo; per-sample allocation not given. Repertoires of vaccine and placebo recipients were sequenced from samples taken on day 63 after the first injection. Between 29 July and 7 August 2020, Cohort 1b enrolled 25 adults aged 18-55 years at one site in Boston, USA. Ad26.COV2.S was a replication-incompetent adenovirus type 26 vector that expressed a prefusion-stabilized SARS-CoV-2 spike protein derived from the original Wuhan strain. The sequencing here drew on peripheral blood, taken in a trial of Ad26.COV2.S vaccine versus placebo. The TCR originated in a person aged 18-60 years who received the Ad26.COV2.S COVID-19 vaccine or a placebo. The chain links TRBV24-1 with TRBJ2-6, with the D gene uncertain. The DNA reads as follows: TGTGCCACCAGTGCGCCAGGGGCCAACGTCCTGACTTTC. Its protein is CATSAPGANVLTF.